The 10 T cell receptor beta chains presented below share a single source sample, sequenced in a study of T cell repertoires in cytomegalovirus infection. From the reads, TCRdb called clonotypes with MiXCR, one entry per CDR3 protein. Of about 890,000 distinct CDR3 sequences detected, 25% to 40% appear once; the ten largest clones hold 10% to 15%. These receptors' targets are unknown. The source material was cultured CD8+ T cells from PBMCs, sampled from culture after CMV antigen stimulation. These receptors all come from a human donor in good health (CMV status not recorded). Some clones in this sample may be carry-over from other donors' samples.

This clonotype was found many times. V is TRBV7-3 and J is TRBJ2-1, with D uncertain. V was cut by 9 bases and J by 0 bases, with 6 bases left in between. The germline V gene has CDR1 SGHTA and CDR2 FQGTGA. The CDR3 has 12 amino acids. CDR3 residues: CASRSSYNEQFF. CDR3 sequence (DNA): TGTGCCAGTCGGTCCTCCTACAATGAGCAGTTCTTC.

The CDR3 nucleotides read TGTGCCAGCAAGTCCCTCTCTACTAATGAAAAACTGTTTTTT. Residues: CASKSLSTNEKLFF. The rearrangement joins TRBV27 to TRBJ1-4, with D unresolved. Germline assignment: CDR1 MNHEY and CDR2 SMNVEV (reference sequence). Trimming pared 7 bases from V and 2 bases from J, leaving 11 bases between. CDR3 length: 14 amino acids.

The genes are TRBV10-3 and TRBJ1-1; tentatively, D is TRBD1 (5 bases). This CDR3 is 12 amino acids long. Germline V gene lookup returns CDR1 ENHRY and CDR2 SYGVKD. Trimming left V 9 bases short and J 1 base short, with 9 bases between. This CDR3 reads CAIQGRNTEAFF. The CDR3 bases are TGTGCCATTCAGGGTAGGAACACTGAAGCTTTCTTT.

This chain uses TRBV7-9 with TRBJ2-4, with unresolved D. The CDR3 contains 13 residues. Germline V gives CDR1 SEHNR, CDR2 FQNEAQ (reference sequence). Trimming took off 6 bases at V and 7 bases at J, with 13 bases between the two ends. The CDR3 loop reads CASSQDRANIQYF. The CDR3 DNA is TGTGCCAGCAGTCAGGACCGGGCCAACATTCAGTACTTC.

The rearrangement uses TRBV6-2 or TRBV6-3 and TRBJ2-5; 8 bases line up with TRBD2. The CDR3 runs 14 residues. V shed 6 bases and J 5 bases; nucleotides not matched to a gene: 8. The germline V gene has CDR1 MNHEY and CDR2 SVGEGT. CDR3 nucleotides: TGTGCCAGCAGGGGCGGGGGGCGAGGGGAGACCCAGTACTTC. Amino acid sequence: CASRGGGRGETQYF.

The chain uses TRBV27 and TRBJ2-7, with D possibly being TRBD1 or TRBD2 (6 bases each). The CDR3 spans 14 residues. The germline V gene encodes CDR1 MNHEY and CDR2 SMNVEV (reference sequence). With 5 bases removed from V and 6 bases from J, the gap between germline ends came to 17 bases. The CDR3 DNA sequence: TGTGCCAGCAGTCTGGACAGCTTGGGGGGCGAGCAGTACTTC. Translated: CASSLDSLGGEQYF.

This clonotype was counted once. The chain recombines TRBV20-1 with TRBJ2-5; the match to TRBD2 covers 12 bases. Per germline, CDR1 DFQATT and CDR2 SNEGSKA (reference sequence). With 5 bases clipped from V and 5 bases from J, the junction kept 9 bases outside the gene matches. The CDR3 contains 15 residues. For the CDR3, the DNA is TGCAGTGCTCCCGGACTAGCGGGGTTCCTTGAGACCCAGTACTTC. Translation: CSAPGLAGFLETQYF.

This clonotype has a handful of counts. The CDR3 region has the DNA TGTGCCAGTAGTAGCCAGCGGGGGGTAAGCTCCTACGAGCAGTACTTC. It codes for CASSSQRGVSSYEQYF. V is TRBV19 and J is TRBJ2-7, with 9 bases matching TRBD2. This CDR3 comprises 16 residues. CDR1 and CDR2 (germline): LNHDA, SQIVND (reference sequence). With V trimmed by 4 bases and J by 0 bases, 7 bases remained unmatched. The full variable domain, rest sourced from reference TRBV19 and TRBJ2-7, is DGGITQSPKYLFRKEGQNVTLSCEQNLNHDAMYWYRQDPGQGLRLIYYSQIVNDFQKGDIAEGYSVSREKKESFPLTVTSAQKNPTAFYLCASSSQRGVSSYEQYFGPGTRLTVT.

The table lists this clonotype with many counts. The rearrangement links TRBV28 to TRBJ2-2, with D perhaps TRBD2 (6 bases). The germline V gene has CDR1 MDHEN and CDR2 SYDVKM. Trimming pared 7 bases from V and 6 bases from J, leaving 18 bases between. The CDR3 has 15 amino acids. CDR3 sequence: CASNKRRGRPGELFF. The CDR3 DNA follows: TGTGCCAGCAACAAAAGGAGAGGGAGGCCCGGGGAGCTGTTTTTT.

This chain links TRBV2 with TRBJ2-7, with 12 bases that match TRBD1. There are 14 residues in the CDR3. Trimming removed 4 bases from V and 7 bases from J; junction bases left unmatched: 5. The V gene's germline CDR1 is SNHLY and CDR2 FYNNEI. The CDR3, as DNA: TGTGCCAGCAGTGCGGGACAGGGGGCGCGGGAGCAGTACGTC. Its protein product is CASSAGQGAREQYV.